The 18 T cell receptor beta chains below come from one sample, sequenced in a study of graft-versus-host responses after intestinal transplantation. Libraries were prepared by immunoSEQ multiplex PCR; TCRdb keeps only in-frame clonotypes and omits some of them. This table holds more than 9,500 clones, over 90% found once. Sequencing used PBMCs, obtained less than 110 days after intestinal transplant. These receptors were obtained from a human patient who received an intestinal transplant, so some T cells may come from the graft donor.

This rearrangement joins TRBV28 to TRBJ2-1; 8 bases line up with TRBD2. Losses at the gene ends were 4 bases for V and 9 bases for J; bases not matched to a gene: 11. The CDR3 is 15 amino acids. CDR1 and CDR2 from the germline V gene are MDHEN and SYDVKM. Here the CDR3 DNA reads TGTGCCAGCAGTTCCGGGACTAGATCCTTCGGTGAGCAGTTCTTC. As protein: CASSSGTRSFGEQFF.

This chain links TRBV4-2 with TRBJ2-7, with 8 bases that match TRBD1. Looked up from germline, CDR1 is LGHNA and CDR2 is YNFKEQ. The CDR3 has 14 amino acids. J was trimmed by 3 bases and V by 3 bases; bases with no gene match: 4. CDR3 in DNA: TGTGCCAGCAGCCAGACAGGGGAAGGCTACGAGCAGTACTTC. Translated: CASSQTGEGYEQYF.

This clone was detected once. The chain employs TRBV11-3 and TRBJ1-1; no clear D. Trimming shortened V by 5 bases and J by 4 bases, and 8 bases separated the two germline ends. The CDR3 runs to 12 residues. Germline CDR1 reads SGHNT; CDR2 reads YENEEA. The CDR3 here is CASSPWSTEAFF. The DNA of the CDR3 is TGTGCCAGCAGCCCATGGAGCACTGAAGCTTTCTTT. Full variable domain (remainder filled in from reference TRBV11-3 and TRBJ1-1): EAGVVQSPRYKIIEKKQPVAFWCNPISGHNTLYWYLQNLGQGPELLIRYENEEAVDDSQLPKDRFSAERLKGVDSTLKIQPAELGDSAVYLCASSPWSTEAFFGQGTRLTVV.

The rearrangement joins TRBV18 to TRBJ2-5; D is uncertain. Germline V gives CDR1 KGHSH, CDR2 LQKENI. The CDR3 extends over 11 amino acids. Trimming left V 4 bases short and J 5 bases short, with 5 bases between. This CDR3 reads CASSRRETQYF. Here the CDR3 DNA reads TGTGCCAGCTCACGAAGGGAGACCCAGTACTTC.

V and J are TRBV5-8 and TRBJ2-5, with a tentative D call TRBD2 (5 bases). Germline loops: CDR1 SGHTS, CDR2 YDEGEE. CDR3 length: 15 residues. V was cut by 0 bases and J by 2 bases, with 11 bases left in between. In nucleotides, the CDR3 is TGTGCCAGCAGCTTGGTGAGGGAAACTCAAGAGACCCAGTACTTC. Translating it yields CASSLVRETQETQYF.

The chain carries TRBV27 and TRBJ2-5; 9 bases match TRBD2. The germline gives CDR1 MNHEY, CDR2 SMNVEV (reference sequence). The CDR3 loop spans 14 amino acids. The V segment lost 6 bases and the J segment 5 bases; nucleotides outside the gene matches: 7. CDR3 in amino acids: CASSDSGSWETQYF. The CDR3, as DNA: TGTGCCAGCAGCGATAGCGGGAGTTGGGAGACCCAGTACTTC.

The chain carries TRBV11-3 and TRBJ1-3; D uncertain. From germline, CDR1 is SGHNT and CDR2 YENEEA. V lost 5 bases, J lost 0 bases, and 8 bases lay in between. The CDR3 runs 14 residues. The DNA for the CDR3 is TGTGCCAGCAGCCGAGGACCCTCTGGAAACACCATATATTTT. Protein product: CASSRGPSGNTIYF.

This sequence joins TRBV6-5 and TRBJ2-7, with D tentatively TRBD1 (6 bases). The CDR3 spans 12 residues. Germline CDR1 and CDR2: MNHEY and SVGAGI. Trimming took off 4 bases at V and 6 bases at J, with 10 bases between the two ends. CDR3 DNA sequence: TGTGCCAGCAGTTCACAGGGATCCGAGCAGTACTTC. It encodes CASSSQGSEQYF.

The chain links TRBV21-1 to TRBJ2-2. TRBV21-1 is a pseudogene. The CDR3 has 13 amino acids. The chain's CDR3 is CASPHANTGELFF. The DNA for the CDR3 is TGTGCCAGCCCCCACGCGAACACCGGGGAGCTGTTTTTT.

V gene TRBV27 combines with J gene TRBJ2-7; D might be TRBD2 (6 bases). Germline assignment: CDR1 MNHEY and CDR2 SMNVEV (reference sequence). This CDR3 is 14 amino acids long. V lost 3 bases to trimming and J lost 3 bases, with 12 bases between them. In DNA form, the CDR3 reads TGTGCCAGCAGTTTGGTGTTTAGCGGCTACGAGCAGTACTTC. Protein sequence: CASSLVFSGYEQYF.

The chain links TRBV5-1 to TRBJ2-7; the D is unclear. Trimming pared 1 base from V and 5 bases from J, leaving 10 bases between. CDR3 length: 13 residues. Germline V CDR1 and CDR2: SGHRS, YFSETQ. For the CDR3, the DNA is TGCGCCAGCAGCTTGCTGGGGTCTGACGAGCAGTACTTC. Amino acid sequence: CASSLLGSDEQYF.

The CDR3 is CASSFGPGQGYTF. CDR3 nucleotides: TGTGCCAGCAGCTTTGGCCCTGGGCAAGGCTACACCTTC. The genes are TRBV5-8 and TRBJ1-2; D gene uncertain. Trimming took off 2 bases at V and 8 bases at J, with 13 bases between the two ends. CDR1 is SGHTS and CDR2 is YDEGEE in the germline V gene. This CDR3 is built from 13 residues.

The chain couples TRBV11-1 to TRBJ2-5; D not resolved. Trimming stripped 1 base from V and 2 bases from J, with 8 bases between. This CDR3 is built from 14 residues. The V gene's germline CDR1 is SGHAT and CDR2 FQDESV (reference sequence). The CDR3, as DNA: TGTGCCAGCAGCTTAGTTCCAGGACAAGAGACCCAGTACTTC. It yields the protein CASSLVPGQETQYF.

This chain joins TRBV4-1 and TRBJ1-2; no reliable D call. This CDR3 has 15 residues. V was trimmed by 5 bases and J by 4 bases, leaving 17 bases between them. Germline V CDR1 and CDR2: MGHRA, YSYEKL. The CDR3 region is CASSWRRAAVYGYTF. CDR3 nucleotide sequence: TGCGCCAGCAGCTGGCGAAGGGCAGCGGTCTATGGCTACACCTTC.

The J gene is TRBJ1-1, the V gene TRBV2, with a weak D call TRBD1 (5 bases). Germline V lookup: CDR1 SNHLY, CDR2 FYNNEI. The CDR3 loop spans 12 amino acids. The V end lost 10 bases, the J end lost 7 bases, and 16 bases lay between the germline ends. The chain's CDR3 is CATGPPQVEAFF. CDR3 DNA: TGTGCCACCGGCCCTCCACAGGTTGAAGCTTTCTTT.

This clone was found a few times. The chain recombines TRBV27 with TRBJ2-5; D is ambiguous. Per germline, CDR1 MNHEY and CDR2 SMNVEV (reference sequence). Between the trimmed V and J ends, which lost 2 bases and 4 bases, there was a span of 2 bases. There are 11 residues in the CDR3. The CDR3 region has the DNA TGTGCCAGCAGTTTAGGAGAGACCCAGTACTTC. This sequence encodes CASSLGETQYF.

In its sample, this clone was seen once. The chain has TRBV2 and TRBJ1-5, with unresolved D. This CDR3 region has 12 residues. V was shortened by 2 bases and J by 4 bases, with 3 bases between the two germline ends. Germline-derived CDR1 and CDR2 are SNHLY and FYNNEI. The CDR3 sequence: CASSEKNQPQHF. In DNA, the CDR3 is TGTGCCAGCAGTGAAAAGAATCAGCCCCAGCATTTT.

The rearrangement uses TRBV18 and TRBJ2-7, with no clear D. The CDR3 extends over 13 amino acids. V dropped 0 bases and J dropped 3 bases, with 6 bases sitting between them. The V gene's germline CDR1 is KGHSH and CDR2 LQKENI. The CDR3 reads CASSPPQSYEQYF. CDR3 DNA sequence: TGTGCCAGCTCACCACCCCAGAGCTACGAGCAGTACTTC.